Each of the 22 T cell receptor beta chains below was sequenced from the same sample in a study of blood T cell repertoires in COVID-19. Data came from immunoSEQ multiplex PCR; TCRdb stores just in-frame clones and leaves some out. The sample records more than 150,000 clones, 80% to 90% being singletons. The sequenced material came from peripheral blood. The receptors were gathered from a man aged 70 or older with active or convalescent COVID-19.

For the CDR3, the DNA is TGTGCCAGCAGTTTTGTTAGGAGCAGCTACAATGAGCAGTTCTTC. Translated: CASSFVRSSYNEQFF. This chain connects TRBV28 to TRBJ2-1; D not certain. Germline CDR1 and CDR2: MDHEN and SYDVKM. V lost 3 bases and J lost 3, with 12 bases in between. The CDR3 spans 15 residues.

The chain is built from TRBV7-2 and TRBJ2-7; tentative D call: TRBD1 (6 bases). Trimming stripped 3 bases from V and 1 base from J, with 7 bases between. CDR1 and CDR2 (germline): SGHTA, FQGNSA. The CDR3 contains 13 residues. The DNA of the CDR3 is TGTGCCAGCAGCTTCCAGGGGTCCTACGAGCAGTACTTC. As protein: CASSFQGSYEQYF.

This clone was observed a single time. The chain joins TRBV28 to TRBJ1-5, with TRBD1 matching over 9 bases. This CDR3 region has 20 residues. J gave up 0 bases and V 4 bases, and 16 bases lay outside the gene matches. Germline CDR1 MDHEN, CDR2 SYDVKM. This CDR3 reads CASSSIQPGTGIRSNQPQHF. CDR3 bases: TGTGCCAGCAGTTCGATACAACCGGGGACAGGGATTCGTAGCAATCAGCCCCAGCATTTT.

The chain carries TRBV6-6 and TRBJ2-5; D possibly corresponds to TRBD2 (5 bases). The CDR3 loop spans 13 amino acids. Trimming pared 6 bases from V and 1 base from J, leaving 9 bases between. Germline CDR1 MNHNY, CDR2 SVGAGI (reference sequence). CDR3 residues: CASSRDFQETQYF. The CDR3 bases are TGTGCCAGCAGCCGGGATTTCCAAGAGACCCAGTACTTC.

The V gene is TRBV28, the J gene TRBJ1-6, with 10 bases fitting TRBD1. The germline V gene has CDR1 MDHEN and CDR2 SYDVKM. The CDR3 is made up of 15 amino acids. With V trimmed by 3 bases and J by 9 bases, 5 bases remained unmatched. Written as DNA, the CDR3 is TGTGCCAGCAGTTTCTTAGACAGGGGGCGTTCACCCCTCCACTTT. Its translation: CASSFLDRGRSPLHF.

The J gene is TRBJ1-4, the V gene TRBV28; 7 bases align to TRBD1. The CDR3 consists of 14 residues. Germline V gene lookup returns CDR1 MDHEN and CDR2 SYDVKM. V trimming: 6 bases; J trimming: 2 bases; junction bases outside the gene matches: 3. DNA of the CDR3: TGTGCCAGCAGGGACAGGTTCACTAATGAAAAACTGTTTTTT. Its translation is CASRDRFTNEKLFF.

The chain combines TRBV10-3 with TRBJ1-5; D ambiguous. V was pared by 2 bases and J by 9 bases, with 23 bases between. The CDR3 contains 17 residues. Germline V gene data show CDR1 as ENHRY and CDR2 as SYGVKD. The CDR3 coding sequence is TGTGCCATCAGTGAGGCCTTTTTTTCAGGTCGCCGGATGCCCCAGCATTTT. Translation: CAISEAFFSGRRMPQHF.

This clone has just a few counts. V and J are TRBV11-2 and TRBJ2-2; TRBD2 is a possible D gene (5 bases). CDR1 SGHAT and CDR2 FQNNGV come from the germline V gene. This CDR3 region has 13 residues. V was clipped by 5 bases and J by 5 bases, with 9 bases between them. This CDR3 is CASSPPGTGELFF. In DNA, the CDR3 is TGTGCCAGCAGCCCTCCGGGGACCGGGGAGCTGTTTTTT.

CDR3 DNA: TGTGCCAGCAGTTCCCAATCCACAGGGATGTTGAACACTGAAGCTTTCTTT. Protein sequence: CASSSQSTGMLNTEAFF. This sequence joins TRBV5-4 and TRBJ1-1, with TRBD1 as a possible D gene (6 bases). The germline CDR1 and CDR2 sequences are SGHNT and YYREEE (reference sequence). This CDR3 comprises 17 residues. V was cut by 5 bases and J by 0 bases, with 20 bases left in between.

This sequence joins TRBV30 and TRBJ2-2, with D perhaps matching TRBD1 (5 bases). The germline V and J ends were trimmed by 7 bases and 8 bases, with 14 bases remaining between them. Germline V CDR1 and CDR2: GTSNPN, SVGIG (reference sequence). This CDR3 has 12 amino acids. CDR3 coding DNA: TGTGCCTTCTCCCCGCAGGGAGGGGAGCTGTTTTTT. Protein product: CAFSPQGGELFF.

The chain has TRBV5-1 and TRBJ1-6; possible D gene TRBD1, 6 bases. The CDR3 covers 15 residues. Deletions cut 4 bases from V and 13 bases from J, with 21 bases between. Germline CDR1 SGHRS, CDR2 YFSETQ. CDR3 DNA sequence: TGCGCCAGCAGCATCCTCCCCCGGGACACAGATCCCCTCCACTTT. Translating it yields CASSILPRDTDPLHF.

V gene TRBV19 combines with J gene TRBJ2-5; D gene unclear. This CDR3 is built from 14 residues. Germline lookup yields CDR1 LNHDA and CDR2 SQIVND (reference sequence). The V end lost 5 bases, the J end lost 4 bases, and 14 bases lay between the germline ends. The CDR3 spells CASSSRSLRETQYF. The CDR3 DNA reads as TGTGCCAGTAGTTCCCGCTCGTTGAGAGAGACCCAGTACTTC.

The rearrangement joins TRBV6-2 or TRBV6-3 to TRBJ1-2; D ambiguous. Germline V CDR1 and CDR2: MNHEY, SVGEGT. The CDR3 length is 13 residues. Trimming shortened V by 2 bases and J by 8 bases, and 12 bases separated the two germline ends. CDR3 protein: CASSYAPGGGYTF. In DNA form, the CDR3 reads TGTGCCAGCAGTTACGCACCCGGAGGGGGCTACACCTTC.

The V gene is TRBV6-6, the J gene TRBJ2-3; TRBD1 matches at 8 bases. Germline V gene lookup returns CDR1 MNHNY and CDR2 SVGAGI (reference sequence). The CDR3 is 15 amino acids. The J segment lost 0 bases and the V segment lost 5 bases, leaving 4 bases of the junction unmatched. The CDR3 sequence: CASSQGAPSTDTQYF. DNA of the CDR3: TGTGCCAGCAGTCAGGGGGCACCGAGCACAGATACGCAGTATTTT.

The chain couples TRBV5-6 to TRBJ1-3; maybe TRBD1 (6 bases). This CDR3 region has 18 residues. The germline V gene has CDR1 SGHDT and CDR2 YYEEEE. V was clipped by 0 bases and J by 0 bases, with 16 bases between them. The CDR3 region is CASSLDPTGLSSGNTIYF. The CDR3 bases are TGTGCCAGCAGCTTGGATCCCACAGGGCTTAGCTCTGGAAACACCATATATTTT.

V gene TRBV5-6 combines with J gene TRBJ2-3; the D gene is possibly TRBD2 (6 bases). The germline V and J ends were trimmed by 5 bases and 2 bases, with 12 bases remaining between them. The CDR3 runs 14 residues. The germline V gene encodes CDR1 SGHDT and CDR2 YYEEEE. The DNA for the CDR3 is TGTGCCAGCAGACTAGCTCCAAACACAGATACGCAGTATTTT. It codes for CASRLAPNTDTQYF.

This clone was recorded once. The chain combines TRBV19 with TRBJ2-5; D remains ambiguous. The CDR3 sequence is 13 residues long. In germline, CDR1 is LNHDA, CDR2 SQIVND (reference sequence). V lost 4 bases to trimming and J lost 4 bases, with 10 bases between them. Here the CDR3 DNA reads TGTGCCAGTAGTACAACATCGGGAGAGACCCAGTACTTC. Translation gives CASSTTSGETQYF. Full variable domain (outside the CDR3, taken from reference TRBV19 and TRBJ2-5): DGGITQSPKYLFRKEGQNVTLSCEQNLNHDAMYWYRQDPGQGLRLIYYSQIVNDFQKGDIAEGYSVSREKKESFPLTVTSAQKNPTAFYLCASSTTSGETQYFGPGTRLLVL.

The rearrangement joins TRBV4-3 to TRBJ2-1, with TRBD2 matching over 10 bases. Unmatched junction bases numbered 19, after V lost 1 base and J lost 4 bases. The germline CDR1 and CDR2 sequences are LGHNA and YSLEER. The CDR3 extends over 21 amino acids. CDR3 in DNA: TGCGCCAGCAGCCAAGCATACACCACCGGACTAGCGGCGATGGAGTACAATGAGCAGTTCTTC. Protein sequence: CASSQAYTTGLAAMEYNEQFF.

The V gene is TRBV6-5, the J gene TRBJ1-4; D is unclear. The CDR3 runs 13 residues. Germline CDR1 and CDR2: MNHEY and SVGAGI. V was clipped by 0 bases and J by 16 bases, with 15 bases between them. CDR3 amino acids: CASSYSFGETRFF. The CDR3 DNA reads TGTGCCAGCAGTTACTCTTTCGGGGAGACCCGGTTTTTT.

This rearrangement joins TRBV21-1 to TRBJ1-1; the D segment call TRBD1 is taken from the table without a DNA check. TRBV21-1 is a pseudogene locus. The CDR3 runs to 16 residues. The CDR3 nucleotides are TGTGCCACCTCGCGGGCCAGGGGGAGAATGAACACTGAAGCTTTCTTT. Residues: CATSRARGRMNTEAFF.

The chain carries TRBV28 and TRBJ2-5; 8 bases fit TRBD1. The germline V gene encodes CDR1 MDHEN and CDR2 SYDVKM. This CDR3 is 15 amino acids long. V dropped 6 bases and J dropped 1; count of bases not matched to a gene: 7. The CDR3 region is CASSRGQGPQETQYF. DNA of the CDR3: TGTGCCAGCAGCCGCGGACAGGGCCCCCAAGAGACCCAGTACTTC. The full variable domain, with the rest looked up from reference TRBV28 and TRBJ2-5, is DVKVTQSSRYLVKRTGEKVFLECVQDMDHENMFWYRQDPGLGLRLIYFSYDVKMKEKGDIPEGYSVSREKKERFSLILESASTNQTSMYLCASSRGQGPQETQYFGPGTRLLVL.

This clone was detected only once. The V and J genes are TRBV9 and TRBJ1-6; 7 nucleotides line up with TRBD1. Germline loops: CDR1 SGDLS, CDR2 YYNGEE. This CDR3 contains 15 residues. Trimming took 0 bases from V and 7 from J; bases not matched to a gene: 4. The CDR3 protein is CASSVVGTENSPLHF. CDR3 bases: TGTGCCAGCAGCGTAGTTGGGACAGAGAATTCACCCCTCCACTTT.